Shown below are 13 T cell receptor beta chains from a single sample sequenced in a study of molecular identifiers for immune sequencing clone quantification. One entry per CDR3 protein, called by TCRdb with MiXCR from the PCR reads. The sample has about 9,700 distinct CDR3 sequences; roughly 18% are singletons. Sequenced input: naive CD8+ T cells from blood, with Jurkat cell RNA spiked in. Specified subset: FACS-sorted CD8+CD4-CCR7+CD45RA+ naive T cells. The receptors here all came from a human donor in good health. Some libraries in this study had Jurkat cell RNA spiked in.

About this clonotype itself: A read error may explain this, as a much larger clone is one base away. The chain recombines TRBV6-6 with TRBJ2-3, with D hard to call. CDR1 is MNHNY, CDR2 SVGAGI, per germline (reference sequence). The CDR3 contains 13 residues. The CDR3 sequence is CAGRWTPRDTQYF. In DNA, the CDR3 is TGTGCCGGCAGATGGACCCCGAGGGATACGCAGTATTTT.

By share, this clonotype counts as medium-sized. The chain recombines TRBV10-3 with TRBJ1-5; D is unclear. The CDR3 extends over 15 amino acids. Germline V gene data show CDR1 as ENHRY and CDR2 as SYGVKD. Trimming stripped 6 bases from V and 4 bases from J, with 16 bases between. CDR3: CAISSDGGGNQPQHF. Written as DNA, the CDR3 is TGTGCCATCAGCTCGGACGGCGGCGGGAATCAGCCCCAGCATTTT.

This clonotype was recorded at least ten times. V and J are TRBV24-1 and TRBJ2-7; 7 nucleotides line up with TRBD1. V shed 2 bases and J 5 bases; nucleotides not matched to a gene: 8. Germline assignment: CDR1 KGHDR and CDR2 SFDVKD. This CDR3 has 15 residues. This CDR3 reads CATSDSYRGTHEQYF. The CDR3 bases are TGTGCCACCAGTGATTCCTACAGGGGAACCCACGAGCAGTACTTC.

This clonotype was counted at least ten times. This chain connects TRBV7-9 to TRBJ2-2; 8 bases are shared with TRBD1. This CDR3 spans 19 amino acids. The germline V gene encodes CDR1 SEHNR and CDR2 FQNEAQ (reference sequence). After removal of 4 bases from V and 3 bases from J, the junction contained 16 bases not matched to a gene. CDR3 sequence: CASSYIWDSRQGHTGELFF. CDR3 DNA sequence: TGTGCCAGCAGCTACATATGGGACAGTAGACAGGGGCACACCGGGGAGCTGTTTTTT. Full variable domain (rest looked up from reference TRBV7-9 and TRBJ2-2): DTGVSQNPRHKITKRGQNVTFRCDPISEHNRLYWYRQTLGQGPEFLTYFQNEAQLEKSRLLSDRFSAERPKGSFSTLEIQRTEQGDSAMYLCASSYIWDSRQGHTGELFFGEGSRLTVL.

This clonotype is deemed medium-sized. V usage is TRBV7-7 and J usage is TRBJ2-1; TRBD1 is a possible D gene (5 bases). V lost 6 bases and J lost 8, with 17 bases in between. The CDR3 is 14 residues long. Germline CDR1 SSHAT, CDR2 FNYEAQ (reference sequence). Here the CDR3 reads CASSRRADIHEQFF. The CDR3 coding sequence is TGTGCCAGCAGTCGCCGGGCGGACATCCATGAGCAGTTCTTC.

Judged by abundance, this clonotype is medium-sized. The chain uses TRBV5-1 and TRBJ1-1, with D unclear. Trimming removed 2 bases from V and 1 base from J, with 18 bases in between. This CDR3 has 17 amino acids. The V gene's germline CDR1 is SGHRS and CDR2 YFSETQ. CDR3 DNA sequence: TGCGCCAGCAGCTTTGTCGGAGCATGGCAAGCGAACACTGAAGCTTTCTTT. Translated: CASSFVGAWQANTEAFF.

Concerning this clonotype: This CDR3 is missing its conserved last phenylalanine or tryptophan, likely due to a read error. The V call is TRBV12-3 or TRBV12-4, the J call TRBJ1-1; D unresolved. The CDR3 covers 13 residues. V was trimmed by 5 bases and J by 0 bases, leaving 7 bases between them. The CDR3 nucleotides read TGTGCCAGCAGTCCCAACCTGAACACTGAAGCTTTCTCT. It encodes CASSPNLNTEAFS.

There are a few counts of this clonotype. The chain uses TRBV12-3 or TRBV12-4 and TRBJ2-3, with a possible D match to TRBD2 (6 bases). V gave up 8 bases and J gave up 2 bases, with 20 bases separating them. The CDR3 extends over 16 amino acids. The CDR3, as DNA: TGTGCCAGCCCCCCCCGGTGGGACTCGCACACAGATACGCAGTATTTT. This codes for CASPPRWDSHTDTQYF.

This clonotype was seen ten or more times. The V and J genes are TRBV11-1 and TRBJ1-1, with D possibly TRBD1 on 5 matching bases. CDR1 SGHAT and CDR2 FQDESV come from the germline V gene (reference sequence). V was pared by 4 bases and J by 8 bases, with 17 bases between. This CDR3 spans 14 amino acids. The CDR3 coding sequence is TGTGCCAGCAGCTACCTTGGAGGGGACCAAGAAGCTTTCTTT. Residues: CASSYLGGDQEAFF.

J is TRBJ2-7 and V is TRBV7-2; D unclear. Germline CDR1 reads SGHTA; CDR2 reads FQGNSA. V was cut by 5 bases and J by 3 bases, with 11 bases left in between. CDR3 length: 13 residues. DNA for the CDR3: TGTGCCAGCAGCCCCACAGAGTTCTACGAGCAGTACTTC. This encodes CASSPTEFYEQYF.

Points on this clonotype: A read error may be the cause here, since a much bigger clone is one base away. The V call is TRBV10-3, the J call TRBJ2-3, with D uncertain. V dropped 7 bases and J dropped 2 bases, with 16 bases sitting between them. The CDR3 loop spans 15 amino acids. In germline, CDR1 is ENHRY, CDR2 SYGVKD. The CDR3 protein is CAIMPRLAYTDTQYF. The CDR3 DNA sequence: TGTGCCATCATGCCCAGACTTGCTTACACAGATACGCAGTATTTT.

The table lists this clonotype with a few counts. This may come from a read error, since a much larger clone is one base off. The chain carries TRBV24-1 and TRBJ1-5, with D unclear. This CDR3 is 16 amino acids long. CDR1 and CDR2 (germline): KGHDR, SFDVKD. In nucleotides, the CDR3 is TGTGCCACCGGTGATTCCGCGGCGGGAAGAAGGCAGCCCCAGCATTTT. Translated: CATGDSAAGRRQPQHF.

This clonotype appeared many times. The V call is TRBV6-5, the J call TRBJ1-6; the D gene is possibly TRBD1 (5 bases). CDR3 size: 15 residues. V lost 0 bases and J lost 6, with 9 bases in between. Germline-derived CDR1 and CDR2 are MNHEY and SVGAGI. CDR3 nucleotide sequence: TGTGCCAGCAGTTACTCTATAGGGGTTAATTCACCCCTCCACTTT. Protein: CASSYSIGVNSPLHF.